Sequencing of this TCR beta chain was carried out in a study of OX40 agonist ivuxolimab in advanced cancers. At the level of the study: Three patients had partial responses: one hepatocellular carcinoma, two cutaneous melanoma.

Sampling of blood occurred at baseline, cycle 4 day 1, and cycle 7 day 1. The repertoire was sequenced with immunoSEQ multiplex PCR; TCRdb's copy has only in-frame clones and lacks some. Found here are about 66,000 clones, 83% of them singletons; the top ten hold about 2.5%. J gave up 6 bases and V 6 bases, and 8 bases lay outside the gene matches. The CDR3 has 15 residues. Per germline, CDR1 KGHSH and CDR2 LQKENI. The rearrangement uses TRBV18 and TRBJ1-4, with 9 bases lining up with TRBD1. The TCR was taken from an adult with an advanced solid tumor such as melanoma, head and neck, liver or kidney cancer. Sequencing used CD4+ or CD8+ T cells sorted from blood, obtained in a trial of the OX40 agonist ivuxolimab. The CDR3 region is CASSREQGADEKLFF. In nucleotides, the CDR3 is TGTGCCAGCTCTCGAGAACAGGGGGCTGATGAAAAACTGTTTTTT.